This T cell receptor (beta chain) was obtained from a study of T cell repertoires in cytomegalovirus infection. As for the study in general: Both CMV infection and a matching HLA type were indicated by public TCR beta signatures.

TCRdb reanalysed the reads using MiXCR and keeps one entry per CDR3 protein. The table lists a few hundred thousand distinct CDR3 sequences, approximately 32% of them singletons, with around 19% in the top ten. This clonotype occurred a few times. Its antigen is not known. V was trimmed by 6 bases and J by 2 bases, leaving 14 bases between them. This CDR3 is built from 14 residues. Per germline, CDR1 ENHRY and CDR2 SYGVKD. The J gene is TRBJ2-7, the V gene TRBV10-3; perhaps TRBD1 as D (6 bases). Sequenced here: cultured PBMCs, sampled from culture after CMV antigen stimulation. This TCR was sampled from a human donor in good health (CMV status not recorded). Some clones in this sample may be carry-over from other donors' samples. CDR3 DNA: TGTGCCATCAGAATTACAGGGACCACCTACGAGCAGTACTTC. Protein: CAIRITGTTYEQYF.